This entry features one T cell receptor (beta chain) sequence. Germline V lookup: CDR1 MNHEY, CDR2 SMNVEV (reference sequence). The CDR3 is 11 residues long. The V end was cut by 6 bases, the J end by 7 bases, with 7 bases between. Generated by immunoSEQ multiplex PCR, the TCRdb table keeps only in-frame clones and is missing some. The sample yields about 150,000 clones, 93% seen once. The data were obtained in a study of control samples from healthy donors and cancer patients. The sequence was collected from a man in his forties or fifties in good health. The sequenced material came from blood. The chain is built from TRBV27 and TRBJ2-1; D remains ambiguous. The chain's CDR3 is CASRWSNEQFF. The CDR3 DNA is TGTGCCAGCAGGTGGTCGAATGAGCAGTTCTTC.